The 25 T cell receptor beta chains given below trace back to one sample, sequenced in a study of cytomegalovirus exposure and HLA in healthy donors. A multiplex PCR was run with 60 Vbeta primers and 13 Jbeta primers. Sequenced by immunoSEQ multiplex PCR; TCRdb stores in-frame clones only, minus some. The sample includes roughly 67,000 clones, about three quarters of them seen just once. The sequencing input was PBMCs. These receptors all stem from a man between 35 and 55 years old in good health and CMV-seronegative.

The chain couples TRBV7-2 to TRBJ2-7; 9 bases are shared with TRBD1. Germline V gene sequence: CDR1 SGHTA, CDR2 FQGNSA. V dropped 4 bases and J dropped 3; count of bases not matched to a gene: 4. This CDR3 is 14 amino acids long. The CDR3 region is CASSSQGASYEQYF. CDR3 in DNA: TGTGCCAGCAGCTCACAGGGGGCGAGCTACGAGCAGTACTTC.

The V and J genes are TRBV14 and TRBJ2-7; 10 nucleotides align to TRBD1. CDR3 length: 17 amino acids. Germline V CDR1 and CDR2: SGHDN, FVKESK. V trimming: 5 bases; J trimming: 2 bases; junction bases outside the gene matches: 12. Here the CDR3 DNA reads TGTGCCAGCAGCTCCTGGACAGGGGGTCGTTTCCCCTACGAGCAGTACTTC. Its translation is CASSSWTGGRFPYEQYF.

The genes are TRBV4-1 and TRBJ1-2; 8 bases are shared with TRBD1. The trim removed 1 base at V and 5 bases at J, leaving 15 bases unmatched. The CDR3 totals 18 residues. Germline CDR1 and CDR2: MGHRA and YSYEKL. CDR3 sequence reads: CASSQARQGQGGWYGYTF. CDR3 in DNA: TGCGCCAGCAGCCAAGCCCGACAAGGACAGGGTGGTTGGTATGGCTACACCTTC.

The rearrangement links TRBV25-1 to TRBJ2-3; the D gene is possibly TRBD2 (6 bases). Trimming pared 0 bases from V and 3 bases from J, leaving 13 bases between. The V gene's germline CDR1 is MGHDK and CDR2 SYGVNS. The CDR3 runs 16 residues. The CDR3 reads CASSEYAGKGTDTQYF. CDR3 sequence (DNA): TGTGCCAGCAGTGAATATGCGGGGAAAGGTACAGATACGCAGTATTTT.

The V and J genes are TRBV5-1 and TRBJ1-1; 10 positions agree with TRBD1. The germline V gene encodes CDR1 SGHRS and CDR2 YFSETQ. The CDR3 is made up of 14 amino acids. Trimming removed 3 bases from V and 5 bases from J; junction bases left unmatched: 4. The CDR3 here is CASSSGTGVTEAFF. The CDR3 DNA reads TGCGCCAGCAGCTCTGGGACAGGGGTTACTGAAGCTTTCTTT. Full variable domain (outside the CDR3, taken from reference TRBV5-1 and TRBJ1-1): KAGVTQTPRYLIKTRGQQVTLSCSPISGHRSVSWYQQTPGQGLQFLFEYFSETQRNKGNFPGRFSGRQFSNSRSEMNVSTLELGDSALYLCASSSGTGVTEAFFGQGTRLTVV.

The genes are TRBV18 and TRBJ2-2, with D perhaps matching TRBD1 (6 bases). The V gene lost 3 bases and the J gene lost 0 bases, with 11 bases spanning the gap. The length of the CDR3 is 16 residues. Germline CDR1 and CDR2: KGHSH and LQKENI. The CDR3 sequence: CASSPGQTTNTGELFF. The DNA of the CDR3 is TGTGCCAGCTCACCCGGACAGACCACGAACACCGGGGAGCTGTTTTTT.

V usage is TRBV7-9 and J usage is TRBJ1-2, with D tentatively TRBD1 (6 bases). The germline gives CDR1 SEHNR, CDR2 FQNEAQ (reference sequence). Deletions cut 4 bases from V and 8 bases from J, with 20 bases between. The CDR3 runs 15 residues. CDR3 sequence reads: CASSYRTAGADGYTF. Written as DNA, the CDR3 is TGTGCCAGCAGCTACCGGACAGCGGGGGCCGACGGCTACACCTTC.

The genes are TRBV6-5 and TRBJ1-1; D remains ambiguous. The V and J ends lost 4 bases and 6 bases respectively, with 12 bases between them. Germline V gene data show CDR1 as MNHEY and CDR2 as SVGAGI. The CDR3 consists of 13 residues. The CDR3 DNA sequence: TGTGCCAGCAGTTCTGAGGCATTGGCTGAAGCTTTCTTT. Translated, it gives CASSSEALAEAFF.

This rearrangement joins TRBV7-8 to TRBJ2-6; possibly TRBD2 for D (5 bases). The germline CDR1 and CDR2 sequences are SGHVS and FQNEAQ. The ends were cut back, 5 bases at V and 12 bases at J, with 17 bases in the middle. This CDR3 is 14 amino acids long. This CDR3 reads CASSPLDFPGVLTF. The CDR3 DNA reads as TGTGCCAGCAGCCCCCTGGACTTTCCGGGCGTCCTGACTTTC. The entire variable domain, with the rest obtained from reference TRBV7-8 and TRBJ2-6, is as follows: GAGVSQSPRYKVAKRGQDVALRCDPISGHVSLFWYQQALGQGPEFLTYFQNEAQLDKSGLPSDRFFAERPEGSVSTLKIQRTQQEDSAVYLCASSPLDFPGVLTFGAGSRLTVL.

The J gene is TRBJ2-1, the V gene TRBV7-9, with 12 bases fitting TRBD1. Germline loops: CDR1 SEHNR, CDR2 FQNEAQ (reference sequence). Unmatched junction bases numbered 13, after V lost 5 bases and J lost 8 bases. The CDR3 runs to 17 residues. The CDR3 DNA reads TGTGCCAGCAGCCCCTATATACGGGACAGGGGGCGGGATGAGCAGTTCTTC. The encoded protein is CASSPYIRDRGRDEQFF.

This clone was observed a few times. V is TRBV6-1 and J is TRBJ1-2, with D tentatively TRBD1 (5 bases). Looked up from germline, CDR1 is MNHNS and CDR2 is SASEGT. The CDR3 runs to 15 residues. V gave up 1 base and J gave up 3 bases, with 12 bases separating them. The CDR3 DNA is TGTGCCAGCAGTGAAGGTTTTGGGGCCCACTATGGCTACACCTTC. Translating gives CASSEGFGAHYGYTF.

This chain links TRBV27 with TRBJ2-1, with 7 bases aligning to TRBD2. V shed 5 bases, J shed 7 bases, and the junction held 5 bases outside the gene matches. Germline V lookup: CDR1 MNHEY, CDR2 SMNVEV (reference sequence). The CDR3 is 13 residues long. This CDR3 is CASSTRGSNEQFF. The DNA for the CDR3 is TGTGCCAGCAGTACGCGGGGGTCGAATGAGCAGTTCTTC.

In DNA form, the CDR3 reads TGTGCCAGCAGCGGCGGACAGGGCTTTGATGAAAAACTGTTTTTT. Translating gives CASSGGQGFDEKLFF. The chain employs TRBV9 and TRBJ1-4; 8 nucleotides agree with TRBD1. Unmatched junction bases numbered 7, after V lost 3 bases and J lost 6 bases. The CDR3 totals 15 residues. CDR1 is SGDLS and CDR2 is YYNGEE in the germline V gene.

This chain uses TRBV5-4 with TRBJ2-3, with 8 bases lining up with TRBD2. Germline V lookup: CDR1 SGHNT, CDR2 YYREEE (reference sequence). V trimming: 3 bases; J trimming: 1 base; junction bases outside the gene matches: 4. CDR3 length: 15 residues. CDR3 coding DNA: TGTGCCAGCAGCTCCAGCGGGGGAGGCACAGATACGCAGTATTTT. The encoded protein is CASSSSGGGTDTQYF.

Only one count was recorded for this clone. CDR3 loop: CASSGTADYEQYF. The CDR3 coding sequence is TGTGCCAGCTCTGGGACAGCGGACTACGAGCAGTACTTC. The chain recombines TRBV6-1 with TRBJ2-5; 7 bases match TRBD1. The tail of the sequence fits TRBJ2-7 better, so the J call may be wrong. The CDR3 has 13 amino acids. The germline V gene encodes CDR1 MNHNS and CDR2 SASEGT.

As for this clone: Lacking the conserved final phenylalanine or tryptophan, this CDR3 likely reflects a read error. The chain is built from TRBV19 and TRBJ1-1, with 8 bases aligning to TRBD1. V lost 5 bases and J lost 6; bases outside the gene matches: 11. The germline CDR1 and CDR2 sequences are LNHDA and SQIVND (reference sequence). There are 15 residues in the CDR3. The chain's CDR3 is CASSRNWQGASEAFL. The DNA for the CDR3 is TGTGCCAGTAGTCGTAATTGGCAGGGGGCCTCTGAAGCTTTCCTT.

This chain joins TRBV25-1 and TRBJ2-7; D is perhaps TRBD1 (6 bases). Germline values: CDR1 MGHDK, CDR2 SYGVNS. The CDR3 has 13 amino acids. Trimming cost V 2 bases and J 2 bases, with 7 bases left between them. In DNA, the CDR3 is TGTGCCAGCAGTGAAGGACAGACCTACGAGCAGTACTTC. It encodes CASSEGQTYEQYF.

The genes are TRBV28 and TRBJ1-2; 8 nucleotides line up with TRBD1. The CDR3 is 15 amino acids. The trim removed 2 bases at V and 4 bases at J, leaving 6 bases unmatched. Germline loops: CDR1 MDHEN, CDR2 SYDVKM. CDR3 amino acids: CASSLVPDRVYGYTF. The CDR3 DNA is TGTGCCAGCAGTTTAGTTCCGGACAGGGTCTATGGCTACACCTTC.

This clone was counted a few times. The J gene is TRBJ1-6, the V gene TRBV9; 9 bases fit TRBD1. Per the germline V gene, CDR1 is SGDLS and CDR2 is YYNGEE. V shed 0 bases and J 8 bases; nucleotides not matched to a gene: 3. The CDR3 sequence is 15 residues long. CDR3 DNA sequence: TGTGCCAGCAGCGTAGAGGGGGACAGGGATTCACCCCTCCACTTT. This gives the protein CASSVEGDRDSPLHF.

This clone showed up just once. The chain links TRBV4-3 to TRBJ1-1, with 11 bases that match TRBD1. This CDR3 comprises 15 residues. V shed 3 bases, J shed 4 bases, and the junction held 4 bases outside the gene matches. Germline CDR1 LGHNA, CDR2 YSLEER. The CDR3 loop is CASSQGQGEVTEAFF. The CDR3 DNA reads TGCGCCAGCAGCCAGGGACAGGGGGAGGTCACTGAAGCTTTCTTT.

This clone showed up just once. The chain uses TRBV2 and TRBJ2-2; D may be TRBD1 (6 bases). Germline-derived CDR1 and CDR2 are SNHLY and FYNNEI. The CDR3 spans 15 residues. V was cut by 5 bases and J by 2 bases, with 12 bases left in between. CDR3: CASSPQGPNTGELFF. CDR3 coding DNA: TGTGCCAGCAGTCCCCAGGGGCCAAACACCGGGGAGCTGTTTTTT.

The genes are TRBV5-4 and TRBJ2-3, with 7 bases lining up with TRBD1. Germline V gives CDR1 SGHNT, CDR2 YYREEE (reference sequence). The CDR3 runs 17 residues. J was trimmed by 0 bases and V by 8 bases; bases with no gene match: 15. The CDR3 reads CASTQGPFSTSTDTQYF. CDR3 nucleotide sequence: TGTGCCAGTACACAGGGGCCATTTTCTACTAGCACAGATACGCAGTATTTT.

This chain links TRBV28 with TRBJ1-2; perhaps TRBD1 as D (6 bases). The CDR3 contains 14 residues. Trimming pared 5 bases from V and 4 bases from J, leaving 14 bases between. Germline loops: CDR1 MDHEN, CDR2 SYDVKM. CDR3: CASSVYRGIYGYTF. The CDR3 coding sequence is TGTGCCAGCAGTGTTTATAGGGGGATCTATGGCTACACCTTC.

This clone was found a few times. The chain links TRBV9 to TRBJ1-4; D remains unclear. This CDR3 region has 14 residues. Deletions cut 0 bases from V and 9 bases from J, with 12 bases between. Germline V gives CDR1 SGDLS, CDR2 YYNGEE. The CDR3 coding sequence is TGTGCCAGCAGCGTAGCCGGGGTGGGGAAAAAACTGTTTTTT. Protein: CASSVAGVGKKLFF.

The chain has TRBV2 and TRBJ2-1; D not resolved. V was clipped by 7 bases and J by 0 bases, with 10 bases between them. Germline V gene sequence: CDR1 SNHLY, CDR2 FYNNEI. The CDR3 length is 14 residues. CDR3 DNA sequence: TGTGCCAGCACACAGTCCCTCTCCTACAATGAGCAGTTCTTC. It specifies CASTQSLSYNEQFF.